Shown below are 24 T cell receptor beta chains from a single sample sequenced in a study of CD4 T cells in relation to SARS-CoV-2 and coronaviruses. The table came from immunoSEQ multiplex PCR; TCRdb's copy has only in-frame clones and leaves some out. The profile shows tens of thousands of clones, 70% to 80% of them singletons. CD4+ T cells from unexposed donors were obtained before the COVID-19 pandemic (2011-2018). Isolation of CD4+ T cells took place after approximately 11 days in culture. The antigens of these receptors remain unknown. The sample was CD4+ T cells from PBMCs, cultured in vitro. These receptors were obtained from a human donor in good health.

The chain joins TRBV28 to TRBJ1-2; D ambiguous. This CDR3 has 11 amino acids. Germline V lookup: CDR1 MDHEN, CDR2 SYDVKM. Trimming took off 4 bases at V and 4 bases at J, with 4 bases between the two ends. The CDR3 loop reads CASSSGYGYTF. The CDR3 DNA sequence: TGTGCCAGCAGTTCTGGCTATGGCTACACCTTC.

The rearrangement links TRBV19 to TRBJ2-5; D is perhaps TRBD1 or TRBD2 (6 bases each). Germline V lookup: CDR1 LNHDA, CDR2 SQIVND (reference sequence). The CDR3 consists of 14 residues. Trimming removed 10 bases from V and 5 bases from J, with 20 bases in between. Here the CDR3 reads CATAQVSGGETQYF. The CDR3 nucleotides are TGTGCCACCGCACAGGTTTCCGGGGGCGAGACCCAGTACTTC.

The V and J genes are TRBV5-5 and TRBJ2-7; 7 bases align to TRBD2. V trimming: 4 bases; J trimming: 3 bases; junction bases outside the gene matches: 4. CDR1 is SGHKS, CDR2 YYEKEE, per germline (reference sequence). The CDR3 spans 13 residues. CDR3 loop: CASSRASGYEQYF. For the CDR3, the DNA is TGTGCCAGCAGCAGAGCTAGCGGCTACGAGCAGTACTTC.

The chain links TRBV5-1 to TRBJ1-1, with D unclear. From germline, CDR1 is SGHRS and CDR2 YFSETQ. CDR3 size: 13 residues. Trimming shortened V by 4 bases and J by 1 base, and 8 bases separated the two germline ends. Here the CDR3 reads CASSPDPNTEAFF. The CDR3 DNA reads as TGCGCCAGCAGCCCCGACCCGAACACTGAAGCTTTCTTT.

This rearrangement joins TRBV7-2 to TRBJ2-7, with 11 bases matching TRBD2. This CDR3 is 15 amino acids long. The junction had 5 bases not matched to a gene; V was cut back by 5 bases and J by 2 bases. Germline CDR1 SGHTA, CDR2 FQGNSA. The CDR3 loop reads CASSVTSGSTYEQYF. The CDR3, as DNA: TGTGCCAGCAGCGTCACTAGCGGGAGTACCTACGAGCAGTACTTC.

This clone occurred a few times. CDR3 nucleotides: TGTGCCAGCAGACCCAACCGGGACAGGGGGTACGAGCAGTACTTC. As protein: CASRPNRDRGYEQYF. This chain uses TRBV6-5 with TRBJ2-7; TRBD1 matches 11 bases. The CDR3 consists of 15 residues. CDR1 and CDR2 (germline): MNHEY, SVGAGI. V lost 6 bases and J lost 4; bases outside the gene matches: 8.

The rearrangement uses TRBV9 and TRBJ2-5, with 7 bases that match TRBD2. Germline V gene data show CDR1 as SGDLS and CDR2 as YYNGEE. V lost 4 bases to trimming and J lost 4 bases; unmatched junction nucleotides: 7. The CDR3 has 14 amino acids. The chain's CDR3 is CASSPTPGGETQYF. DNA for the CDR3: TGTGCCAGCAGCCCTACTCCGGGGGGAGAGACCCAGTACTTC.

V gene TRBV5-8 combines with J gene TRBJ2-2; 7 positions match TRBD2. V was pared by 9 bases and J by 4 bases, with 12 bases of the junction left unmatched. This CDR3 has 15 amino acids. Germline CDR1 is SGHTS and CDR2 is YDEGEE. The CDR3 sequence is CANPGRVVSTGELFF. For the CDR3, the DNA is TGTGCCAACCCAGGGAGGGTCGTTTCCACCGGGGAGCTGTTTTTT.

The chain uses TRBV5-1 and TRBJ2-1; maybe TRBD1 (5 bases). V was cut by 1 base and J by 9 bases, with 17 bases left in between. From germline, CDR1 is SGHRS and CDR2 YFSETQ. This CDR3 is 15 amino acids long. The chain's CDR3 is CASSLRQGPSGEQFF. CDR3 sequence (DNA): TGCGCCAGCAGCTTGAGGCAGGGCCCCTCCGGTGAGCAGTTCTTC.

This clone was seen more than once but under ten times. The chain links TRBV7-9 to TRBJ2-7; D may match TRBD1 or TRBD2 (5 bases each). This CDR3 has 15 amino acids. V was trimmed by 3 bases and J by 0 bases, leaving 12 bases between them. Looked up from germline, CDR1 is SEHNR and CDR2 is FQNEAQ (reference sequence). CDR3 protein: CASSFPEGISYEQYF. The CDR3, as DNA: TGTGCCAGCAGCTTCCCCGAGGGGATCTCCTACGAGCAGTACTTC.

This clone was observed a single time. The CDR3 spells CASIARDRGNKDPYEQYF. The CDR3 bases are TGTGCCAGCATCGCCCGGGACAGGGGAAATAAGGATCCCTACGAGCAGTACTTC. This chain joins TRBV6-7 and TRBJ2-7; TRBD1 agrees at 10 bases. TRBV6-7 is an ORF, and what it does is uncertain. The length of the CDR3 is 18 residues. V lost 7 bases and J lost 2; bases outside the gene matches: 17.

The chain uses TRBV7-8 and TRBJ1-1, with D uncertain. Germline CDR1 reads SGHVS; CDR2 reads FQNEAQ. CDR3 length: 15 residues. V lost 1 base to trimming and J lost 5 bases, with 14 bases between them. The CDR3 DNA is TGTGCCAGCAGCTTAGTTCCAGGACGGAGAACTGAAGCTTTCTTT. This encodes CASSLVPGRRTEAFF.

This chain links TRBV4-1 with TRBJ2-6; the D gene is possibly TRBD1 (6 bases). The germline V gene has CDR1 MGHRA and CDR2 YSYEKL. The CDR3 runs to 16 residues. V gave up 8 bases and J gave up 0 bases, with 14 bases separating them. CDR3 DNA sequence: TGCGCCAGCCGCCCGACAGGCAGCTCTGGGGCCAACGTCCTGACTTTC. Amino acids: CASRPTGSSGANVLTF.

This chain connects TRBV7-9 to TRBJ1-2; D call uncertain. Germline assignment: CDR1 SEHNR and CDR2 FQNEAQ (reference sequence). Trimming cost V 1 base and J 7 bases, with 7 bases left between them. This CDR3 has 12 amino acids. The CDR3 loop reads CASSLGPGGYTF. The DNA of the CDR3 is TGTGCCAGCAGCTTAGGGCCTGGTGGCTACACCTTC.

This chain connects TRBV4-3 to TRBJ1-1, with D hard to call. Germline CDR1 is LGHNA and CDR2 is YSLEER. The V gene lost 6 bases and the J gene lost 1 base, with 9 bases spanning the gap. This CDR3 spans 13 amino acids. CDR3 in amino acids: CASRGFGNTEAFF. CDR3 bases: TGCGCCAGCAGGGGCTTTGGGAACACTGAAGCTTTCTTT.

The chain recombines TRBV7-2 with TRBJ1-2; D unclear. V lost 5 bases to trimming and J lost 2 bases, with 12 bases between them. Germline V gives CDR1 SGHTA, CDR2 FQGNSA. The length of the CDR3 is 14 residues. DNA for the CDR3: TGTGCCAGCAGCCCAAGGACGGGGAACTATGGCTACACCTTC. This gives the protein CASSPRTGNYGYTF.

The chain carries TRBV4-1 and TRBJ2-3; D gene ambiguous. The germline V gene has CDR1 MGHRA and CDR2 YSYEKL. CDR3 size: 12 residues. V lost 5 bases and J 5 bases, leaving 8 bases between the germline ends. In DNA form, the CDR3 reads TGCGCCAGCAGCTTACCTGGAGATACGCAGTATTTT. Translated, it gives CASSLPGDTQYF.

The chain uses TRBV13 and TRBJ2-3, with 9 bases lining up with TRBD1. V gave up 3 bases and J gave up 3 bases; unmatched junction bases: 1. Per the germline V gene, CDR1 is PRHDT and CDR2 is FYEKMQ (reference sequence). CDR3 size: 14 residues. CDR3 in DNA: TGTGCCAGCAGCTTTGGACAGGGGACAGATACGCAGTATTTT. It codes for CASSFGQGTDTQYF.

This chain uses TRBV2 with TRBJ1-1; 11 bases map to TRBD1. The trim removed 6 bases at V and 5 bases at J, leaving 11 bases unmatched. Germline V lookup: CDR1 SNHLY, CDR2 FYNNEI. The CDR3 is made up of 16 amino acids. Here the CDR3 reads CASSQRRTGGWTEAFF. In nucleotides, the CDR3 is TGTGCCAGCAGCCAACGGCGGACAGGGGGCTGGACTGAAGCTTTCTTT.

This sequence joins TRBV19 and TRBJ2-4; 8 bases fit TRBD1. Germline V gene lookup returns CDR1 LNHDA and CDR2 SQIVND (reference sequence). Germline trimming cut 6 bases from V and 8 bases from J; bases unmatched to any gene: 6. This CDR3 is 13 amino acids long. CDR3 in amino acids: CASSKTGEHIQYF. The CDR3 DNA reads TGTGCCAGTAGCAAGACAGGGGAACACATTCAGTACTTC.

The V call is TRBV27, the J call TRBJ2-7; 10 bases agree with TRBD1. V was pared by 6 bases and J by 2 bases, with 1 base of the junction left unmatched. Germline V lookup: CDR1 MNHEY, CDR2 SMNVEV (reference sequence). The CDR3 is 13 residues long. The CDR3 region is CASSGTGAYEQYF. The CDR3 bases are TGTGCCAGCAGCGGGACAGGGGCCTACGAGCAGTACTTC.

V gene TRBV2 combines with J gene TRBJ1-2; perhaps TRBD1 as D (5 bases). Trimming left V 6 bases short and J 4 bases short, with 15 bases between. Germline V gene sequence: CDR1 SNHLY, CDR2 FYNNEI. This CDR3 region has 14 residues. The CDR3 nucleotides are TGTGCCAGCAGGCCAACGGGGGGAACCTATGGCTACACCTTC. Its translation: CASRPTGGTYGYTF. Full variable domain (rest looked up from reference TRBV2 and TRBJ1-2): EPEVTQTPSHQVTQMGQEVILRCVPISNHLYFYWYRQILGQKVEFLVSFYNNEISEKSEIFDDQFSVERPDGSNFTLKIRSTKLEDSAMYFCASRPTGGTYGYTFGSGTRLTVV.

This rearrangement joins TRBV5-5 to TRBJ2-1; perhaps TRBD2 as D (6 bases). Trimming left V 4 bases short and J 0 bases short, with 17 bases between. The CDR3 contains 17 residues. In germline, CDR1 is SGHKS, CDR2 YYEKEE (reference sequence). The CDR3 DNA follows: TGTGCCAGCAGCCCCTCTCCTAGCGCCAGCTCCTACAATGAGCAGTTCTTC. Its translation: CASSPSPSASSYNEQFF.

The chain couples TRBV10-3 to TRBJ2-7, with D uncertain. The CDR3 loop spans 11 amino acids. Looked up from germline, CDR1 is ENHRY and CDR2 is SYGVKD. Trimming stripped 6 bases from V and 1 base from J, with 4 bases between. CDR3 sequence (DNA): TGTGCCATCAGGGGATCCTACGAGCAGTACTTC. Its protein is CAIRGSYEQYF.